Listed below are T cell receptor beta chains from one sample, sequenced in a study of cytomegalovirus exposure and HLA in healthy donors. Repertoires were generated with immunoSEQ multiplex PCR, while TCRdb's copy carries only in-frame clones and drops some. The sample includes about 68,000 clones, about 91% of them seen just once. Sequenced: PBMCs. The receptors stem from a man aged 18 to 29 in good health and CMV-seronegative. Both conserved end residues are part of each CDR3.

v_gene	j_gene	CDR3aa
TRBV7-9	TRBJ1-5	CASSLGGTVSYNQPQHF
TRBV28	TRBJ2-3	CASSFLETPQYF
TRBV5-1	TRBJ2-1	CASSRGWENMRNEQFF
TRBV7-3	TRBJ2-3	CASSRSGIGDTQYF
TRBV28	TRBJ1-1	CASSLNRVEAFF
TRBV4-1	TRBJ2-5	CASSHKETQYF
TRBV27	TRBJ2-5	CASSFLQGPRGSPQYF
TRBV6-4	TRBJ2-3	CASSYGQGSDTQYF
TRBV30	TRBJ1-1	CAKTAGTGDEAFF
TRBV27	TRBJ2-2	CASSVTSGRGTGELFF
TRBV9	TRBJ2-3	CASSVEQQTQYF
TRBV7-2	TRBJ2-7	CASSLPSGNSYEQYF
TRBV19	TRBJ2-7	CASRAGQSYEQYF
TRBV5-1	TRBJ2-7	CASSLLGTTSYEQYF
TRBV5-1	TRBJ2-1	CASSLASGEQFF
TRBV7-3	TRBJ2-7	CASSPRGGGLYEQYF
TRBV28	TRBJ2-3	CASSSPGLAGGSTDTQYF
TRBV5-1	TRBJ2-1	CASRTQGAYNEQFF
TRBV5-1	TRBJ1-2	CASSLLTGGYGYTF
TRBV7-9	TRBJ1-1	CASSLFARAFRDTEAFF
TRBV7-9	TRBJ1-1	CASSPVTGGTNTEAFF
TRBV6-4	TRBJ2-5	CASSETSGAQETQYF
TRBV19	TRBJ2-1	CASSWTGGWTYNEQFF
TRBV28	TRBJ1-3	CASSLPLRRDRGNTIYF
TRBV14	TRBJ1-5	CASSARGLNQPQHF
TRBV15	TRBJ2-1	CATSKLARLSSYNEQFF
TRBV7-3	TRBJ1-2	CASSPEGGYGYTF
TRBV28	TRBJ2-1	CASSLRGLREGNEQFF
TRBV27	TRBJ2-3	CASSLCVHSRDCTDTQYF
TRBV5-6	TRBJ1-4	CASSLGFRRDEKLFF
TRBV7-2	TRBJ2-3	CASSLVATSGRAQDTQYF
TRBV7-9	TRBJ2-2	CASSLRPGQGTGELFF
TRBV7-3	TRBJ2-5	CASSPGTSGFKETQYF
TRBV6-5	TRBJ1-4	CASSPGQPNEKLFF
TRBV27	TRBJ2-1	CASSLSVGGYNEQFF
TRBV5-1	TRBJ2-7	CASSWRGQGYEQYF
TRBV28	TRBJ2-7	CASSAGGSDEQYF
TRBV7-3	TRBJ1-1	CASSFYLNTEAFF
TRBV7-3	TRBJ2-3	CASSSSGSGRDTQYF
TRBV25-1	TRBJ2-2	CASSEYPQGATGELFF
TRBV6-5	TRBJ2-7	CASSPPRAGAYEQYF
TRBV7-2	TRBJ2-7	CASSLTRAAHYEQYF
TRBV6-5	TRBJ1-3	CASSFGTATRNTIYF
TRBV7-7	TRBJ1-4	CASSSQGAPNEKLFF
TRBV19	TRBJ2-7	CASRGANKDEQYF
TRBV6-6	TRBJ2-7	CASSPSSLGSYEQYF
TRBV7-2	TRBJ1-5	CASSSNLGRQPQHF
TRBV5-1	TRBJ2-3	CASSLRQTSTDTQYF
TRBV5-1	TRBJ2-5	CASSLVSRETQYF
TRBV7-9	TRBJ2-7	CASLSREEPYEQYF
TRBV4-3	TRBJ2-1	CASSQERGSTYNEQFF
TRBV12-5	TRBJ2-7	CASGLGQGTKNEQYF
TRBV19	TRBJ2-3	CASSYMTITDTQYF
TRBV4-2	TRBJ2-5	CASSQALAGYQETQYF
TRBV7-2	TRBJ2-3	CASSLALAGGTDTQYF